The 5 T cell receptor beta chains listed next were all sequenced from one sample in a study of CD8+CD57+ T cells in acquired aplastic anemia. Genomic DNA provided the template from which TCR beta VDJ and CDR3 profiles were obtained. Each CDR3 protein gets one entry after TCRdb re-called the reads with MiXCR. The sample includes about 95,000 distinct CDR3 sequences, around two thirds of them seen just once. For sequencing, patients were chosen who had shown expansion of CD8+CD57+ cells by flow cytometry. Sample: sorted CD4+, CD8+, or CD8+CD57+ T cells (not recorded which) from PBMCs. The receptors here all came from a human donor with aplastic anemia.

The chain combines TRBV19 with TRBJ1-3, with 8 bases matching TRBD1. The length of the CDR3 is 15 residues. V trimming: 1 base; J trimming: 4 bases; junction bases outside the gene matches: 3. Germline V lookup: CDR1 LNHDA, CDR2 SQIVND (reference sequence). The CDR3: CASSIVDRGGNTIYF. The CDR3 DNA reads as TGTGCCAGTAGTATAGTCGACAGGGGAGGAAACACCATATATTTT.

In this sample, this clonotype turned up a few times. The chain couples TRBV7-3 to TRBJ2-3; the D gene is possibly TRBD2 (5 bases). The germline V gene has CDR1 SGHTA and CDR2 FQGTGA. The CDR3 runs to 12 residues. Trimming left V 5 bases short and J 8 bases short, with 11 bases between. CDR3 protein: CASSTRGGTQYF. The CDR3 nucleotides read TGTGCCAGCAGCACCCGGGGTGGTACGCAGTATTTT.

This clonotype was detected a few times. The chain uses TRBV7-8 and TRBJ2-7; no clear D gene. V was pared by 2 bases and J by 1 base, with 6 bases between. Germline CDR1 is SGHVS and CDR2 is FQNEAQ. CDR3 length: 13 amino acids. The CDR3: CASSLSPSYEQYF. The DNA of the CDR3 is TGTGCCAGCAGCTTATCACCTTCCTACGAGCAGTACTTC.

The chain is built from TRBV10-3 and TRBJ1-6; 9 bases map to TRBD1. CDR3 size: 14 residues. V gave up 6 bases and J gave up 5 bases; unmatched junction bases: 2. CDR1 is ENHRY and CDR2 is SYGVKD in the germline V gene. DNA for the CDR3: TGTGCCATCAGCCGGGACAGGGATAATTCACCCCTCCACTTT. Its protein is CAISRDRDNSPLHF.

V and J are TRBV25-1 and TRBJ1-6; weak D call: TRBD1 (5 bases). CDR3 length: 13 residues. Trimming took 5 bases from V and 9 from J, leaving 11 bases between them. CDR1 is MGHDK, CDR2 SYGVNS, per germline. The CDR3 DNA sequence: TGTGCCAGCAGTCGGGACTGGAGTTCACCCCTCCACTTT. This translates into CASSRDWSSPLHF.